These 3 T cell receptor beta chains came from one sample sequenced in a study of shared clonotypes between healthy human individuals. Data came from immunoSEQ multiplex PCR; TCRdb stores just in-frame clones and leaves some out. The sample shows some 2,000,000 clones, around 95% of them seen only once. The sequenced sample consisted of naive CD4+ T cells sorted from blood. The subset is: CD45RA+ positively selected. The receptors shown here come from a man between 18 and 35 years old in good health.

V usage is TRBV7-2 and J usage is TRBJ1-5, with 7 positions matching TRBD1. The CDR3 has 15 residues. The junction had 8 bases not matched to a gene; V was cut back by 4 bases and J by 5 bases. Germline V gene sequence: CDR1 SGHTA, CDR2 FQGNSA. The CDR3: CASSSVWDRDQPQHF. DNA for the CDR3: TGTGCCAGCAGCTCCGTTTGGGACAGAGATCAGCCCCAGCATTTT.

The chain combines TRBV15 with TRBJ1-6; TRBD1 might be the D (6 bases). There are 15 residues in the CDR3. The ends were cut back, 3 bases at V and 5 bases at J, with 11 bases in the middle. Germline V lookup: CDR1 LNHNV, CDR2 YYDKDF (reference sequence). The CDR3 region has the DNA TGTGCCACCAGCAGGCCGGGACAAAATAATTCACCCCTCCACTTT. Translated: CATSRPGQNNSPLHF.

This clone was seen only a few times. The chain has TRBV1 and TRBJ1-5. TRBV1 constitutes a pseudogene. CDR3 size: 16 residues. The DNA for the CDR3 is TGCACCAGCAGCCAAGTCCTCGGATACCACAATCAGCCCCAGCATTTT. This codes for CTSSQVLGYHNQPQHF.